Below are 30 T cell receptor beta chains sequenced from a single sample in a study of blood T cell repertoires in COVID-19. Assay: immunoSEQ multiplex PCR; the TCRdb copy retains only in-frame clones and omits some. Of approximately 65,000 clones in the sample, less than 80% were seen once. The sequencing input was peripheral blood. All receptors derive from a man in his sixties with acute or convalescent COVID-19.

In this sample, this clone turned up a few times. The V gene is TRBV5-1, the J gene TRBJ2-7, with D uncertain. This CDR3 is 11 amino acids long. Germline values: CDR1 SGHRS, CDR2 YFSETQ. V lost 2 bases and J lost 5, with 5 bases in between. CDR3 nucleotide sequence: TGCGCCAGCAGCTTACGGGACGAGCAGTACTTC. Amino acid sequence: CASSLRDEQYF. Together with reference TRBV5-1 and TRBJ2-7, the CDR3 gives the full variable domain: KAGVTQTPRYLIKTRGQQVTLSCSPISGHRSVSWYQQTPGQGLQFLFEYFSETQRNKGNFPGRFSGRQFSNSRSEMNVSTLELGDSALYLCASSLRDEQYFGPGTRLTVT.

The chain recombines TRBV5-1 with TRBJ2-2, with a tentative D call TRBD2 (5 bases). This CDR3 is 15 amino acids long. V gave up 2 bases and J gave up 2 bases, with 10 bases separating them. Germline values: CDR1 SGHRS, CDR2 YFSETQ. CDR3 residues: CASSFRLTNTGELFF. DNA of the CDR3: TGCGCCAGCAGCTTCAGACTAACCAACACCGGGGAGCTGTTTTTT.

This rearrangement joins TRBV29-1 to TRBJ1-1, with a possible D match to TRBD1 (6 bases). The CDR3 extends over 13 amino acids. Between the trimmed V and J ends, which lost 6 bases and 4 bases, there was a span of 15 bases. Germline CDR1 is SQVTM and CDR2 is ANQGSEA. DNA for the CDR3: TGCAGCGTCCGAGAGGGGGTCGGCACTGAAGCTTTCTTT. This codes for CSVREGVGTEAFF.

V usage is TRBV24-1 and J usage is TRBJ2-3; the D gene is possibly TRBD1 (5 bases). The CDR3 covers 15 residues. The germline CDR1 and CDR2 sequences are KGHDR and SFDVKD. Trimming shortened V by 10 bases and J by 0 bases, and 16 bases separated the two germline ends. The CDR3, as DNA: TGTGCCACTCGAGCGACCAGGGATAGCACAGATACGCAGTATTTT. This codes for CATRATRDSTDTQYF.

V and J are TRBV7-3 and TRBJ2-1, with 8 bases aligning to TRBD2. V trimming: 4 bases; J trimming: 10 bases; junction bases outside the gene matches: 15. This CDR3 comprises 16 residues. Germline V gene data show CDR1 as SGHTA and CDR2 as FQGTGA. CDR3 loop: CASSSILAGGYREQFF. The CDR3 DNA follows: TGTGCCAGCAGCTCGATCCTAGCGGGCGGCTACCGGGAGCAGTTCTTC.

Written as DNA, the CDR3 is TGTGCCACCAGTGACCCCTGGGAGGACTACACCTTC. Its translation: CATSDPWEDYTF. The chain uses TRBV24-1 and TRBJ1-2; D is unresolved. The V gene lost 4 bases and the J gene lost 10 bases, with 12 bases spanning the gap. The CDR3 consists of 12 residues. From germline, CDR1 is KGHDR and CDR2 SFDVKD.

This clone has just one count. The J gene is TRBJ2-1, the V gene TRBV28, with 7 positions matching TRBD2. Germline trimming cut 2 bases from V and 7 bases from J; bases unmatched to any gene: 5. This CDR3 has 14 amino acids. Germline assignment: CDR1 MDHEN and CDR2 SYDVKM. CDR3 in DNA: TGTGCCAGCAGTTTAGGCGGGAGAGGGAATGAGCAGTTCTTC. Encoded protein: CASSLGGRGNEQFF.

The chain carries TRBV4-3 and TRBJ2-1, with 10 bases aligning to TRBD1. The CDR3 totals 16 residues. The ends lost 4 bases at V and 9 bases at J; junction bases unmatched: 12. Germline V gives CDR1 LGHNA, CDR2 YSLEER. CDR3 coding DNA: TGCGCCAGCAGCCGGACAGGGGGGAGCGGGAGTTTTGAGCAGTTCTTC. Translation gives CASSRTGGSGSFEQFF.

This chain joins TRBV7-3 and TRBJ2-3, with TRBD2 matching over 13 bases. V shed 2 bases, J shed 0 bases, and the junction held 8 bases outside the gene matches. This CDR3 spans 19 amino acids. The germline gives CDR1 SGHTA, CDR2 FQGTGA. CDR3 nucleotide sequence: TGTGCCAGCAGCTTACGGGGACTAGCGGGACTTACTAGCACAGATACGCAGTATTTT. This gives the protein CASSLRGLAGLTSTDTQYF.

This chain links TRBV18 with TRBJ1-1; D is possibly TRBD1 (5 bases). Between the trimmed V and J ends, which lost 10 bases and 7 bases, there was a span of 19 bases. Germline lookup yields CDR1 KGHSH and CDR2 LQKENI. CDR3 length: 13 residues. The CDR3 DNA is TGTGCCACGGAGGGAGAGGGGCAAAATGAAGCTTTCTTT. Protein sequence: CATEGEGQNEAFF.

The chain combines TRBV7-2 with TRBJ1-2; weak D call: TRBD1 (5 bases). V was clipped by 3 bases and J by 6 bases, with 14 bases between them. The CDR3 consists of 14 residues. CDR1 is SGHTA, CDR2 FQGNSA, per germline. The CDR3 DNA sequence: TGTGCCAGCAGCTTTTTCGGGACTCATGATGGCTACACCTTC. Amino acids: CASSFFGTHDGYTF.

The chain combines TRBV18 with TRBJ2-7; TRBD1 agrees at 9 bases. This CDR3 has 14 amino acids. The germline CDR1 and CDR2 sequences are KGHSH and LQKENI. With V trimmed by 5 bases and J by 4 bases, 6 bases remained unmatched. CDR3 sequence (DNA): TGTGCCAGCTCAACCGGGACAGGGCCTTACGAGCAGTACTTC. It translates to CASSTGTGPYEQYF. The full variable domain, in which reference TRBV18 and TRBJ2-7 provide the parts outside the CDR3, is NAGVMQNPRHLVRRRGQEARLRCSPMKGHSHVYWYRQLPEEGLKFMVYLQKENIIDESGMPKERFSAEFPKEGPSILRIQQVVRGDSAAYFCASSTGTGPYEQYFGPGTRLTVT.

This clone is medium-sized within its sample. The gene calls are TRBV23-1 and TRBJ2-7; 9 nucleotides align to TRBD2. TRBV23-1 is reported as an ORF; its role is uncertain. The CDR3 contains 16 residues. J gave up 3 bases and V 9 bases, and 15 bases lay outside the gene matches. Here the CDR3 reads CASGDMDSGGYYEQYF. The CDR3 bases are TGCGCCAGTGGAGATATGGATAGCGGGGGATACTACGAGCAGTACTTC.

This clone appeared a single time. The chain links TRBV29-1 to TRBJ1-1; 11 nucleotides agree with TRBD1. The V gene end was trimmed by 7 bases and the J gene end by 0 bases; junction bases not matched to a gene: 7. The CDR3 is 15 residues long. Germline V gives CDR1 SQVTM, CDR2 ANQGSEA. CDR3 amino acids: CSERRDRGMNTEAFF. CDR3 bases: TGCAGCGAGCGCCGGGACAGGGGGATGAACACTGAAGCTTTCTTT.

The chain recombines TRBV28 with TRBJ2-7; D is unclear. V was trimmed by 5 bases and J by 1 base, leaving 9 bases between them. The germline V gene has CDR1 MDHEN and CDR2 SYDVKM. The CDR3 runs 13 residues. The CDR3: CASSPVGSYEQYF. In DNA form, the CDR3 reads TGTGCCAGCAGTCCAGTCGGGTCCTACGAGCAGTACTTC.

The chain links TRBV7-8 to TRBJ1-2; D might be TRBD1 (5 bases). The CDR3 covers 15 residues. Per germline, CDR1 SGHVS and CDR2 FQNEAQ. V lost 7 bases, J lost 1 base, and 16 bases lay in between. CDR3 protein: CASTPVRDFNYGYTF. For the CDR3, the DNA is TGTGCCAGCACCCCCGTAAGGGACTTTAACTATGGCTACACCTTC. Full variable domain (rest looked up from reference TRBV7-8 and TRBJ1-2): GAGVSQSPRYKVAKRGQDVALRCDPISGHVSLFWYQQALGQGPEFLTYFQNEAQLDKSGLPSDRFFAERPEGSVSTLKIQRTQQEDSAVYLCASTPVRDFNYGYTFGSGTRLTVV.

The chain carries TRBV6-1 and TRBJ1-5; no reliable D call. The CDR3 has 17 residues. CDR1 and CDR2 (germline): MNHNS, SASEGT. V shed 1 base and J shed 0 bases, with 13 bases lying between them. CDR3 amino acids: CASSEGITGYSNQPQHF. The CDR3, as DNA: TGTGCCAGCAGTGAAGGCATTACGGGGTATAGCAATCAGCCCCAGCATTTT.

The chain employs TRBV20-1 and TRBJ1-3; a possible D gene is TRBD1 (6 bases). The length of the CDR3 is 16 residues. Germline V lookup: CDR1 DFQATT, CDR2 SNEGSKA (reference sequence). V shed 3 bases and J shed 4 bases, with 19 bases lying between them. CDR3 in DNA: TGCAGTGCTAGTGACAAGGGCCACAGGGCCGGAAACACCATATATTTT. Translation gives CSASDKGHRAGNTIYF.

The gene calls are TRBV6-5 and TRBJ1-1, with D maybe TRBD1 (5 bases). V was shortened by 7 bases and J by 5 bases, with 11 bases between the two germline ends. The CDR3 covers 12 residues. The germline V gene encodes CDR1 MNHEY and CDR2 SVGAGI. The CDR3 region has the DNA TGTGCCAGCATCGGGGGTCAGACTGAAGCTTTCTTT. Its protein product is CASIGGQTEAFF.

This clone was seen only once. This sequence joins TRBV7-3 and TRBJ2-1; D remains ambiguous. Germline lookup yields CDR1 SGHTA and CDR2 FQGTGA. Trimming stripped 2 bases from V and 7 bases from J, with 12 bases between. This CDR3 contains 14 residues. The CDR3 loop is CASSLPYTNNEQFF. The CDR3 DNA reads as TGTGCCAGCAGCTTACCATACACCAATAATGAGCAGTTCTTC. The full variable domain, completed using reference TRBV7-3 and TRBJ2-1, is GAGVSQTPSNKVTEKGKYVELRCDPISGHTALYWYRQSLGQGPEFLIYFQGTGAADDSGLPNDRFFAVRPEGSVSTLKIQRTERGDSAVYLCASSLPYTNNEQFFGPGTRLTVL.

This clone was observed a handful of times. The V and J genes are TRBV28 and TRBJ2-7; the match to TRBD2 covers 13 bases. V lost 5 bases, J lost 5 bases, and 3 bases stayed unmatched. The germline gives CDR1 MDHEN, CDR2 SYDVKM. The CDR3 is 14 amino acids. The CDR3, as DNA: TGTGCCAGCAGTCCCGGGACTAGCGGGAACGAGCAGTACTTC. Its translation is CASSPGTSGNEQYF.

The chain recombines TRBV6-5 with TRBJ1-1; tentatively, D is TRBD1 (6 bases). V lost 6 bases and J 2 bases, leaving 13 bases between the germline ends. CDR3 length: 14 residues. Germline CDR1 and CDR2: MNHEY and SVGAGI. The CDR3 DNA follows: TGTGCCAGCAGCCAAGGACAGACTAACACTGAAGCTTTCTTT. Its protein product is CASSQGQTNTEAFF.

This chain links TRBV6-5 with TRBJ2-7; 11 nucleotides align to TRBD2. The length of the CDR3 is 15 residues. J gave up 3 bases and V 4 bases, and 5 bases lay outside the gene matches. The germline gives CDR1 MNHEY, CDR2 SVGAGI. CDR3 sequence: CASSLAGGPDYEQYF. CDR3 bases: TGTGCCAGCAGTTTAGCGGGAGGGCCTGACTACGAGCAGTACTTC.

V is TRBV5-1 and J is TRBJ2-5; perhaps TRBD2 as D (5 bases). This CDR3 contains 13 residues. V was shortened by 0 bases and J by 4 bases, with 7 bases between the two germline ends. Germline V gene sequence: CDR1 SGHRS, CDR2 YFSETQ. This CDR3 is CASSLVLAETQYF. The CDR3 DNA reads TGCGCCAGCAGCTTGGTTCTAGCAGAGACCCAGTACTTC.

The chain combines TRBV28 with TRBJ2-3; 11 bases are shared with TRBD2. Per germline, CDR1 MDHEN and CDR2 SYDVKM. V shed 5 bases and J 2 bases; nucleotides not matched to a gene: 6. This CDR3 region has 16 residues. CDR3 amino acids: CASSGGLAESTDTQYF. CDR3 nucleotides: TGTGCCAGCAGTGGGGGACTAGCGGAATCCACAGATACGCAGTATTTT. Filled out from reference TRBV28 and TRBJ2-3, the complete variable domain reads DVKVTQSSRYLVKRTGEKVFLECVQDMDHENMFWYRQDPGLGLRLIYFSYDVKMKEKGDIPEGYSVSREKKERFSLILESASTNQTSMYLCASSGGLAESTDTQYFGPGTRLTVL.

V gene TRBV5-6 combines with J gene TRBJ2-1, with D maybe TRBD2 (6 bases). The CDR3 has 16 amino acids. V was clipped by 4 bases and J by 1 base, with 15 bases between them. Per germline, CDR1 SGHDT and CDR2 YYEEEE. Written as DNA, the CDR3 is TGTGCCAGCAGCCAACTAGCTCGGCTTTCCTACAATGAGCAGTTCTTC. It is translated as CASSQLARLSYNEQFF.

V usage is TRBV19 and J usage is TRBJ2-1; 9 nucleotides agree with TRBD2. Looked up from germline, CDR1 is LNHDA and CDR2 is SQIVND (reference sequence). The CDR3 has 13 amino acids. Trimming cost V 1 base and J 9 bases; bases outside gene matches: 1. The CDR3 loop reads CASSIGSGGEQFF. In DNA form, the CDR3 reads TGTGCCAGTAGTATAGGTAGCGGGGGTGAGCAGTTCTTC.

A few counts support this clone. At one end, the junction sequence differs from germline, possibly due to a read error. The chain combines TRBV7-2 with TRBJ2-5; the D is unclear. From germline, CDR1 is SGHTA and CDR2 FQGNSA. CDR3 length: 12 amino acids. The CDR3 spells CASSLDLTNLDF. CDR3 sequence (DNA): TGTGCCAGCAGCTTAGATCTGACAAACCTGGACTTC.

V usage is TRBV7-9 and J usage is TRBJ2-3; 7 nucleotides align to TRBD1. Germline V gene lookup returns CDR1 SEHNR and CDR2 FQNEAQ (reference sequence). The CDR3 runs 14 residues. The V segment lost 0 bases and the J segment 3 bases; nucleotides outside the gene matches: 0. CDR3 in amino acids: CASSLATGTDTQYF. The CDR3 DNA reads TGTGCCAGCAGCTTAGCGACAGGGACAGATACGCAGTATTTT.

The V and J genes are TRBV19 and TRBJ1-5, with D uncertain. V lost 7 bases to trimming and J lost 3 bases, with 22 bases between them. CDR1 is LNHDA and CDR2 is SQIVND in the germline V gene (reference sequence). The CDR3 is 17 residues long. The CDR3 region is CASTGRAAGLFNQPQHF. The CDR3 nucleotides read TGTGCCAGTACCGGGAGGGCAGCTGGGCTTTTCAATCAGCCCCAGCATTTT.